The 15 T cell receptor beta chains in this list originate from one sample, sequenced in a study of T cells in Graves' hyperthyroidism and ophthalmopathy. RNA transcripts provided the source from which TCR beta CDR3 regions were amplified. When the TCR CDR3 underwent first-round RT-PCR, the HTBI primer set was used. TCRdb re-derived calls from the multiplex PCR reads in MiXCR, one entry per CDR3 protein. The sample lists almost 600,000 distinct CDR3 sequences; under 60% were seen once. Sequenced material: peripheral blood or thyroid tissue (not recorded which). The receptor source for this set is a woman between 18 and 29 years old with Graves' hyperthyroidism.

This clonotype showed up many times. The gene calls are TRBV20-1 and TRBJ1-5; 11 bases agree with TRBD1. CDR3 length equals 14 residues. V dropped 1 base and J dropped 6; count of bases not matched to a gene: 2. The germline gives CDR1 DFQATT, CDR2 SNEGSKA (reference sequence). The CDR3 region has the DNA TGCAGTGCTAGAGGGACAGGGGGCCGTCAGCCCCAGCATTTT. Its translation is CSARGTGGRQPQHF.

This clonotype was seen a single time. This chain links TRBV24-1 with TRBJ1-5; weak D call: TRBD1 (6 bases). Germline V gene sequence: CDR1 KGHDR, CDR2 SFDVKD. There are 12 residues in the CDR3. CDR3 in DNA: TGTGCTAGCGACAGGTTCAATCAGCCCCAGCATTTT. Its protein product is CASDRFNQPQHF.

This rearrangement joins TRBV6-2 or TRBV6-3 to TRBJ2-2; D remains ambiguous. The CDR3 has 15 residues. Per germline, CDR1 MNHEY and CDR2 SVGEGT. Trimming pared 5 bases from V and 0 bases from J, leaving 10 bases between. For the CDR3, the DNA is TGTGCCAGCAGTCTCGATATTACGAACACCGGGGAGCTGTTTTTT. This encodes CASSLDITNTGELFF.

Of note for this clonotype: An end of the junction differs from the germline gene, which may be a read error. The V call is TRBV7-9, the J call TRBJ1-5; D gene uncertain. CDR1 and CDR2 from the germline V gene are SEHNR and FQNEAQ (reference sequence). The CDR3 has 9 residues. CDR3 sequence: CASSSPRHF. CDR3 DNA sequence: TGTGCCAGCAGCTCCCCCCGGCATTTT.

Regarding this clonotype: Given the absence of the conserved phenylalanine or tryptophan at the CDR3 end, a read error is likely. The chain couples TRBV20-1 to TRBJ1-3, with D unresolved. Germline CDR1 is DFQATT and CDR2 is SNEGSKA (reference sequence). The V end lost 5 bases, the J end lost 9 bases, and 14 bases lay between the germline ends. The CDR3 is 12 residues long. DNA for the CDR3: TGCAGTGCTCGTTGGCGGGGAGGCACCATATATCTT. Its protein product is CSARWRGGTIYL.

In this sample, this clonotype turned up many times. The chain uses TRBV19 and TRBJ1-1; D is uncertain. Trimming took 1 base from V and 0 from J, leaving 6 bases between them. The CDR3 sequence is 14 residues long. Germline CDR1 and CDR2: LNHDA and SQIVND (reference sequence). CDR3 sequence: CASSIVLLNTEAFF. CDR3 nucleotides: TGTGCCAGTAGTATAGTACTGTTGAACACTGAAGCTTTCTTT.

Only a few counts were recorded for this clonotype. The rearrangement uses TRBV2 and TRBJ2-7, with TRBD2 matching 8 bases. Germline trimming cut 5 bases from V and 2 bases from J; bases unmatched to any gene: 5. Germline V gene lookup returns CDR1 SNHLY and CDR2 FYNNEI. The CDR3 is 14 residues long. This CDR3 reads CASSPRGVTYEQYF. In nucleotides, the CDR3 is TGTGCCAGCAGTCCGCGGGGGGTAACCTACGAGCAGTACTTC.

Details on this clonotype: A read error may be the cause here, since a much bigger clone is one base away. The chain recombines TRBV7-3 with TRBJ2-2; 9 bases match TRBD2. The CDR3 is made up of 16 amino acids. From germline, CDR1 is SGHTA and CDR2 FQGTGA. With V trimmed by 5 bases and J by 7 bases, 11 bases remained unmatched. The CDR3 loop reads CASSQPGGRADGELFF. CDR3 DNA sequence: TGTGCCAGCAGCCAACCAGGCGGGAGGGCCGACGGGGAGCTGTTTTTT.

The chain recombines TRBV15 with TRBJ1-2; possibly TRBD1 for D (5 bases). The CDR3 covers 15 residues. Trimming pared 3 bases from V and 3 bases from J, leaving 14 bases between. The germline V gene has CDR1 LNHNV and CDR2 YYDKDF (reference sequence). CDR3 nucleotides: TGTGCCACCAGCAGTCCTCCTTGGGGGGACTATGGCTACACCTTC. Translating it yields CATSSPPWGDYGYTF.

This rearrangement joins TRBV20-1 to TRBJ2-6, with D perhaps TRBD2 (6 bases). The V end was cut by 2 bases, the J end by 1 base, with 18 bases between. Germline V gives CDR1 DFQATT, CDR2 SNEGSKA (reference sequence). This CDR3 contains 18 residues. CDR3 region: CSARKGLMNTSGANVLTF. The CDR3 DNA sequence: TGCAGTGCTAGAAAGGGACTCATGAACACTTCTGGGGCCAACGTCCTGACTTTC.

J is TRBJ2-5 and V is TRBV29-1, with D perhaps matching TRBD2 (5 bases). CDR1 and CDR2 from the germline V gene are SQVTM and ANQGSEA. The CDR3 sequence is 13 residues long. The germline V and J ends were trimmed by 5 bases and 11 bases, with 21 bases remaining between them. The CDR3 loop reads CSVYKRTTDTQYF. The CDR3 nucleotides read TGCAGCGTTTATAAGCGGACCACAGATACGCAGTACTTC. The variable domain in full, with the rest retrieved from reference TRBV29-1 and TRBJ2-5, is SAVISQKPSRDICQRGTSLTIQCQVDSQVTMMFWYRQQPGQSLTLIATANQGSEATYESGFVIDKFPISRPNLTFSTLTVSNMSPEDSSIYLCSVYKRTTDTQYFGPGTRLLVL.

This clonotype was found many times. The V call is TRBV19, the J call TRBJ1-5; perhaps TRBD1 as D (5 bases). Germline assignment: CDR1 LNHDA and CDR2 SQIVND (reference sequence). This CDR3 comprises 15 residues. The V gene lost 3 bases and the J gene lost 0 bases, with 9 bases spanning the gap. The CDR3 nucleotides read TGTGCCAGTAGTATCGGGGCATATAGCAATCAGCCCCAGCATTTT. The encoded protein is CASSIGAYSNQPQHF.

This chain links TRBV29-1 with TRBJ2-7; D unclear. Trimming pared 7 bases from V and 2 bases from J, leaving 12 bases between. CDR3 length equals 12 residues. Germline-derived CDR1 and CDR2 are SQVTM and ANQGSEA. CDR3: CSGGGTPYEQYF. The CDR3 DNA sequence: TGCAGCGGTGGCGGAACTCCCTACGAGCAGTACTTC.

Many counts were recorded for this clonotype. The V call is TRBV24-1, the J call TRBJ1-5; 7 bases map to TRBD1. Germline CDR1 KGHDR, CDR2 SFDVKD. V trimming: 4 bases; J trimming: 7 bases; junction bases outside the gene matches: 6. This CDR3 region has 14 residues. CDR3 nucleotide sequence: TGTGCCACCAGTGACCGACAGGGTGTCCAGCCCCAGCATTTT. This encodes CATSDRQGVQPQHF.

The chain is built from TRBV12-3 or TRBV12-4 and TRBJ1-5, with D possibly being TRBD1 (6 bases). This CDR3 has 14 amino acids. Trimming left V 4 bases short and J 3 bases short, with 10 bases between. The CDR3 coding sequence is TGTGCCAGCAGTTCGGGGGGGGCCAATCAGCCCCAGCATTTT. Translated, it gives CASSSGGANQPQHF.